The 29 T cell receptor beta chains in this list originate from one sample, sequenced in a study of blood T cell repertoires in COVID-19. The protocol was immunoSEQ multiplex PCR, while the TCRdb copy is restricted to in-frame clones and leaves out a portion. The data hold about 45,000 clones, with 75% to 85% observed a single time. Sequenced material: peripheral blood. These receptors all stem from an elderly man in a cohort sampled during active COVID-19.

With respect to this clone: One end of the junction does not line up with germline, which may come from a read error. The chain joins TRBV28 to TRBJ1-2, with D unresolved. The length of the CDR3 is 11 residues. Germline V gives CDR1 MDHEN, CDR2 SYDVKM. The CDR3: CASSLGPRHVF. Here the CDR3 DNA reads TGTGCCAGCAGTTTAGGCCCCAGACATGTCTTC.

The gene calls are TRBV19 and TRBJ1-2; 9 bases line up with TRBD1. CDR1 LNHDA and CDR2 SQIVND come from the germline V gene (reference sequence). The CDR3 sequence is 14 residues long. The J segment lost 4 bases and the V segment lost 4 bases, leaving 4 bases of the junction unmatched. CDR3 region: CASSNRGQGYGYTF. The CDR3 bases are TGTGCCAGTAGTAACAGGGGGCAAGGCTATGGCTACACCTTC.

The chain carries TRBV24-1 and TRBJ2-2; tentative D call: TRBD1 (6 bases). The CDR3 covers 14 residues. Germline V lookup: CDR1 KGHDR, CDR2 SFDVKD. V lost 7 bases, J lost 10 bases, and 18 bases lay in between. DNA of the CDR3: TGTGCCACCAGGGAACCGGGACACGTTACGGAGCTGTTTTTT. Translating gives CATREPGHVTELFF.

V is TRBV11-3 and J is TRBJ2-1; 9 bases are a match to TRBD2. The junction had 21 bases not matched to a gene; V was cut back by 10 bases and J by 5 bases. The CDR3 contains 18 residues. Germline V gives CDR1 SGHNT, CDR2 YENEEA. The CDR3 loop reads CANPSSRGTSPTHNEQFF. The CDR3 nucleotides read TGTGCCAACCCATCATCCCGGGGGACTAGCCCTACCCACAATGAGCAGTTCTTC.

The chain couples TRBV4-3 to TRBJ1-1; TRBD1 matches at 8 bases. The germline V gene has CDR1 LGHNA and CDR2 YSLEER. V shed 1 base and J 1 base; nucleotides not matched to a gene: 8. The CDR3 loop spans 17 amino acids. CDR3 sequence: CASSQVGYRGTNTEAFF. The CDR3 bases are TGCGCCAGCAGCCAAGTCGGATACAGGGGGACGAACACTGAAGCTTTCTTT.

The chain employs TRBV10-3 and TRBJ2-7, with 8 bases that match TRBD1. The germline V gene has CDR1 ENHRY and CDR2 SYGVKD. V shed 5 bases, J shed 6 bases, and the junction held 9 bases outside the gene matches. The CDR3 covers 14 residues. The chain's CDR3 is CAISPDRDRAEQYF. CDR3 DNA: TGTGCCATCAGTCCGGACAGGGATAGGGCCGAGCAGTACTTC.

This chain connects TRBV12-3 or TRBV12-4 to TRBJ1-5; perhaps TRBD1 as D (6 bases). The CDR3 is 13 residues long. The ends were cut back, 5 bases at V and 6 bases at J, with 11 bases in the middle. Here the CDR3 DNA reads TGTGCCAGCAGTCCAGGGGAGGGTCAGCCCCAGCATTTT. It is translated as CASSPGEGQPQHF.

The genes are TRBV4-1 and TRBJ1-3, with 7 bases aligning to TRBD1. This CDR3 is 18 amino acids long. Trimming took 0 bases from V and 3 from J; bases not matched to a gene: 11. CDR1 MGHRA and CDR2 YSYEKL come from the germline V gene. This chain's CDR3 is CASSQDFRTGNGGNTIYF. DNA for the CDR3: TGCGCCAGCAGCCAAGACTTCCGGACAGGAAACGGTGGAAACACCATATATTTT.

This clone was counted a few times. The chain has TRBV11-2 and TRBJ2-5, with 9 bases aligning to TRBD2. V trimming: 3 bases; J trimming: 4 bases; junction bases outside the gene matches: 9. The CDR3 extends over 16 amino acids. CDR1 and CDR2 from the germline V gene are SGHAT and FQNNGV. The CDR3 DNA is TGTGCCAGCAGCTTTCTAGCGGGGAAAAGGGGAGAGACCCAGTACTTC. As protein: CASSFLAGKRGETQYF.

The chain couples TRBV9 to TRBJ1-4; possibly TRBD1 for D (6 bases). The CDR3 sequence is 14 residues long. Germline V CDR1 and CDR2: SGDLS, YYNGEE. V lost 3 bases and J 7 bases, leaving 13 bases between the germline ends. CDR3 in amino acids: CASSAQAGAEKLFF. Written as DNA, the CDR3 is TGTGCCAGCAGCGCCCAGGCGGGGGCTGAAAAACTGTTTTTT.

The chain has TRBV28 and TRBJ1-1; D not resolved. This CDR3 spans 13 amino acids. The germline V and J ends were trimmed by 6 bases and 1 base, with 9 bases remaining between them. CDR1 MDHEN and CDR2 SYDVKM come from the germline V gene. The DNA for the CDR3 is TGTGCCAGCAGATCACCAGGGAACACTGAAGCTTTCTTT. It yields the protein CASRSPGNTEAFF.

The sample holds one count of this clone. V usage is TRBV5-1 and J usage is TRBJ1-5; D call uncertain. The germline V and J ends were trimmed by 0 bases and 3 bases, with 10 bases remaining between them. Germline-derived CDR1 and CDR2 are SGHRS and YFSETQ. The CDR3 length is 15 residues. This CDR3 reads CASSLGDNPNQPQHF. For the CDR3, the DNA is TGCGCCAGCAGCTTGGGTGACAACCCCAATCAGCCCCAGCATTTT.

To note about this clone: One end of the junction varies from germline; a read error may be responsible. The genes are TRBV7-8 and TRBJ2-5, with 7 bases lining up with TRBD1. Looked up from germline, CDR1 is SGHVS and CDR2 is FQNEAQ. The CDR3 runs 15 residues. This CDR3 is CASRFGTAAQGTQYF. The CDR3 nucleotides read TGTGCCAGCAGGTTCGGGACAGCGGCCCAAGGGACCCAGTACTTC.

This clone has just a few counts. The chain links TRBV28 to TRBJ2-5; 7 nucleotides line up with TRBD2. V dropped 2 bases and J dropped 4; count of bases not matched to a gene: 7. This CDR3 has 15 residues. Germline V CDR1 and CDR2: MDHEN, SYDVKM. The CDR3 DNA sequence: TGTGCCAGCAGTTTAGATACGACTAGCAGAGAGACCCAGTACTTC. It specifies CASSLDTTSRETQYF. Based on the CDR3 plus reference TRBV28 and TRBJ2-5, the full variable domain is DVKVTQSSRYLVKRTGEKVFLECVQDMDHENMFWYRQDPGLGLRLIYFSYDVKMKEKGDIPEGYSVSREKKERFSLILESASTNQTSMYLCASSLDTTSRETQYFGPGTRLLVL.

This clone has only one observation. The CDR3 region is CASSQDWAFNEQFF. The CDR3 DNA sequence: TGCGCCAGCAGCCAAGACTGGGCTTTCAATGAGCAGTTCTTC. The genes are TRBV4-1 and TRBJ2-1; D gene ambiguous. The CDR3 totals 14 residues. The V gene's germline CDR1 is MGHRA and CDR2 YSYEKL. With 0 bases removed from V and 6 bases from J, the gap between germline ends came to 9 bases.

This clone was detected only once. The chain couples TRBV10-1 to TRBJ2-2; TRBD2 matches 14 bases. This CDR3 contains 18 residues. Trimming at V came to 4 bases and at J to 4 bases, leaving 8 bases not matched to a gene. Germline V CDR1 and CDR2: WNHNN, SYGVQD (reference sequence). The CDR3: CASSGGLAGERGTGELFF. The CDR3 nucleotides are TGCGCCAGCAGTGGGGGACTAGCGGGGGAGAGGGGCACCGGGGAGCTGTTTTTT.

This chain connects TRBV7-9 to TRBJ2-3; 9 bases agree with TRBD2. J gave up 5 bases and V 5 bases, and 8 bases lay outside the gene matches. The CDR3 spans 15 residues. Germline CDR1 is SEHNR and CDR2 is FQNEAQ (reference sequence). This CDR3 reads CASSLTSGSLDTQYF. Here the CDR3 DNA reads TGTGCCAGCAGCCTTACTAGCGGGTCGTTAGATACGCAGTATTTT.

The chain is built from TRBV6-5 and TRBJ2-3; D is ambiguous. Between the trimmed V and J ends, which lost 8 bases and 1 base, there was a span of 16 bases. The CDR3 sequence is 15 residues long. Germline assignment: CDR1 MNHEY and CDR2 SVGAGI. CDR3 DNA sequence: TGTGCCAGCCAACCTGGCTCTCTGGGCACAGATACGCAGTATTTT. This encodes CASQPGSLGTDTQYF.

By frequency in the sample, this clone is medium-sized (0.01 to 0.1%). V gene TRBV7-2 combines with J gene TRBJ1-2; possibly TRBD1 for D (5 bases). V was clipped by 2 bases and J by 4 bases, with 8 bases between them. The germline V gene has CDR1 SGHTA and CDR2 FQGNSA. The CDR3 is 13 residues long. The CDR3 coding sequence is TGTGCCAGCAGCTTACTGACAGCCTATGGCTACACCTTC. Protein product: CASSLLTAYGYTF.

The V and J genes are TRBV30 and TRBJ2-4; D not certain. CDR1 GTSNPN and CDR2 SVGIG come from the germline V gene (reference sequence). The CDR3 has 15 residues. V dropped 1 base and J dropped 1 base, with 11 bases sitting between them. CDR3 amino acids: CAWSALWPAKNIQYF. CDR3 DNA sequence: TGTGCCTGGAGTGCCCTTTGGCCCGCCAAAAACATTCAGTACTTC.

The gene calls are TRBV19 and TRBJ2-5; TRBD2 matches at 12 bases. With 7 bases clipped from V and 7 bases from J, the junction kept 10 bases outside the gene matches. This CDR3 has 15 amino acids. Germline V gives CDR1 LNHDA, CDR2 SQIVND (reference sequence). The CDR3 DNA reads TGTGCCAGTAAGCGGACTAGCGGGGACAGTGGGACCCAGTACTTC. It specifies CASKRTSGDSGTQYF.

This chain uses TRBV28 with TRBJ1-2, with D possibly TRBD1 on 5 matching bases. The CDR3 covers 15 residues. Between the trimmed V and J ends, which lost 4 bases and 5 bases, there was a span of 17 bases. Germline CDR1 reads MDHEN; CDR2 reads SYDVKM. The CDR3 DNA is TGTGCCAGCAGTTCCTCAGGGTTCGGAACATATGGCTACACCTTC. This codes for CASSSSGFGTYGYTF.

CDR3 coding DNA: TGCGCCAGCAGCCTGTTACAGGGAGCTAACTATGGCTACACCTTC. This codes for CASSLLQGANYGYTF. The chain is built from TRBV5-1 and TRBJ1-2; weak D call: TRBD1 (6 bases). The CDR3 runs to 15 residues. V dropped 4 bases and J dropped 0 bases, with 13 bases sitting between them. CDR1 and CDR2 from the germline V gene are SGHRS and YFSETQ. Full variable domain (rest looked up from reference TRBV5-1 and TRBJ1-2): KAGVTQTPRYLIKTRGQQVTLSCSPISGHRSVSWYQQTPGQGLQFLFEYFSETQRNKGNFPGRFSGRQFSNSRSEMNVSTLELGDSALYLCASSLLQGANYGYTFGSGTRLTVV.

V gene TRBV7-9 combines with J gene TRBJ1-5, with 9 bases aligning to TRBD1. With V trimmed by 5 bases and J by 2 bases, 4 bases remained unmatched. Germline CDR1 reads SEHNR; CDR2 reads FQNEAQ (reference sequence). This CDR3 contains 15 residues. CDR3 nucleotide sequence: TGTGCCAGCAGCAGGGACAGGGAAGGCAATCAGCCCCAGCATTTT. Translation gives CASSRDREGNQPQHF.

The chain is built from TRBV12-3 or TRBV12-4 and TRBJ2-5; possible D gene TRBD1, 6 bases. This CDR3 comprises 12 residues. Trimming took 6 bases from V and 5 from J, leaving 10 bases between them. The CDR3 loop is CASRDRGETQYF. DNA of the CDR3: TGTGCCAGCAGGGACAGAGGGGAGACCCAGTACTTC.

The genes are TRBV10-1 and TRBJ1-4; 8 bases are a match to TRBD1. With 3 bases clipped from V and 6 bases from J, the junction kept 6 bases outside the gene matches. Looked up from germline, CDR1 is WNHNN and CDR2 is SYGVQD (reference sequence). This CDR3 is built from 15 residues. CDR3: CASSDSGTGDEKLFF. Here the CDR3 DNA reads TGCGCCAGCAGTGACTCCGGGACAGGAGATGAAAAACTGTTTTTT.

The chain carries TRBV14 and TRBJ2-7, with D unresolved. The germline CDR1 and CDR2 sequences are SGHDN and FVKESK. Trimming took off 4 bases at V and 0 bases at J, with 16 bases between the two ends. This CDR3 is built from 16 residues. CDR3 bases: TGTGCCAGCAGCCCGACCTGGCAGGATTACTCCTACGAGCAGTACTTC. Its translation is CASSPTWQDYSYEQYF.

The chain is built from TRBV7-2 and TRBJ1-2, with unresolved D. Germline V CDR1 and CDR2: SGHTA, FQGNSA. This CDR3 is built from 13 residues. V was clipped by 3 bases and J by 2 bases, with 7 bases between them. CDR3 DNA: TGTGCCAGCAGCTTTACGGGGAACTATGGCTACACCTTC. Translation: CASSFTGNYGYTF.

This clone was found once. V usage is TRBV28 and J usage is TRBJ2-5; TRBD2 aligns across 11 bases. This CDR3 has 17 amino acids. V shed 5 bases, J shed 5 bases, and the junction held 13 bases outside the gene matches. In germline, CDR1 is MDHEN, CDR2 SYDVKM. The CDR3 protein is CASSRGQSSGRRETQYF. Here the CDR3 DNA reads TGTGCCAGCAGTAGAGGACAGTCTAGCGGGAGGCGGGAGACCCAGTACTTC.